These 20 T cell receptor beta chains originate from one sample sequenced in a study of shared clonotypes between healthy human individuals. The method was immunoSEQ multiplex PCR; TCRdb's version includes in-frame clones alone and lacks a portion of them. The sample has 2,500,000 or so clones; 93% are singletons. Material for sequencing was naive CD4+ T cells from PBMCs. Sample subset: CD45RA+ positively selected. The receptors shown here come from a man between 18 and 29 years old in good health. Some clones in this sample may be carry-over from other donors' samples.

Worth noting for this clone: Other DNA sequences in this sample translate to the same CDR3. This sequence joins TRBV30 and TRBJ1-1; possible D gene TRBD1, 5 bases. The CDR3 has 13 residues. Between the trimmed V and J ends, which lost 0 bases and 5 bases, there was a span of 10 bases. Germline loops: CDR1 GTSNPN, CDR2 SVGIG (reference sequence). This CDR3 is CAWSVLGGTEAFF. DNA for the CDR3: TGTGCCTGGAGTGTACTGGGGGGAACTGAAGCTTTCTTT.

This clone was detected only a few times. The chain employs TRBV5-4 and TRBJ1-3; no reliable D call. Per the germline V gene, CDR1 is SGHNT and CDR2 is YYREEE (reference sequence). The V end lost 1 base, the J end lost 4 bases, and 9 bases lay between the germline ends. The CDR3 is 14 amino acids. The CDR3 bases are TGTGCCAGCAGCTTGCGGCAGGAGGGAAACACCATATATTTT. It codes for CASSLRQEGNTIYF.

The chain links TRBV5-6 to TRBJ2-5; tentative D call: TRBD2 (6 bases). Trimming removed 4 bases from V and 3 bases from J, with 13 bases in between. CDR1 is SGHDT, CDR2 YYEEEE, per germline. The CDR3 consists of 14 residues. The CDR3 sequence is CASSPGGIKETQYF. Written as DNA, the CDR3 is TGTGCCAGCAGCCCCGGGGGAATCAAAGAGACCCAGTACTTC.

J is TRBJ2-3 and V is TRBV28; 8 nucleotides align to TRBD2. V was clipped by 5 bases and J by 0 bases; unmatched bases: 7. CDR3 length equals 16 residues. The V gene's germline CDR1 is MDHEN and CDR2 SYDVKM. The DNA of the CDR3 is TGTGCCAGCAGTAAGAGAGCGGGAGCTAGCACAGATACGCAGTATTTT. This translates into CASSKRAGASTDTQYF.

The J gene is TRBJ2-3, the V gene TRBV7-7, with D tentatively TRBD1 (6 bases). The CDR3 length is 14 residues. CDR1 SSHAT and CDR2 FNYEAQ come from the germline V gene (reference sequence). V was shortened by 4 bases and J by 6 bases, with 14 bases between the two germline ends. The CDR3 sequence: CASSSQGSSDTQYF. CDR3 in DNA: TGTGCCAGCAGCTCCCAGGGGTCGTCGGATACGCAGTATTTT.

CDR3 sequence reads: CASSDIRTSGSYEQYF. CDR3 in DNA: TGTGCCAGCAGTGACATTAGGACTAGCGGCTCCTACGAGCAGTACTTC. This sequence joins TRBV6-1 and TRBJ2-7; 10 bases fit TRBD2. Germline loops: CDR1 MNHNS, CDR2 SASEGT. The CDR3 has 16 residues. V dropped 3 bases and J dropped 0; count of bases not matched to a gene: 5.

This clone was seen a single time. V is TRBV7-3 and J is TRBJ2-2; 12 bases line up with TRBD1. CDR3 length: 20 residues. Per the germline V gene, CDR1 is SGHTA and CDR2 is FQGTGA. The V segment lost 4 bases and the J segment 3 bases; nucleotides outside the gene matches: 15. The CDR3 loop reads CASSYRPAGTGGADTGELFF. Here the CDR3 DNA reads TGTGCCAGCAGCTATCGACCGGCGGGGACAGGGGGCGCTGACACCGGGGAGCTGTTTTTT.

The rearrangement links TRBV5-4 to TRBJ1-1; D remains ambiguous. Trimming took off 4 bases at V and 0 bases at J, with 19 bases between the two ends. Germline CDR1 reads SGHNT; CDR2 reads YYREEE (reference sequence). The CDR3 is made up of 17 amino acids. CDR3 in DNA: TGTGCCAGCAGCCTAGGCCTCCAACCCTTTATGAACACTGAAGCTTTCTTT. It codes for CASSLGLQPFMNTEAFF.

V usage is TRBV2 and J usage is TRBJ2-2; no clear D. The V gene's germline CDR1 is SNHLY and CDR2 FYNNEI. Trimming took off 8 bases at V and 0 bases at J, with 1 base between the two ends. This CDR3 spans 11 amino acids. Here the CDR3 reads CASANTGELFF. As DNA, the CDR3 is TGTGCCAGCGCGAACACCGGGGAGCTGTTTTTT. Full variable domain (remainder filled in from reference TRBV2 and TRBJ2-2): EPEVTQTPSHQVTQMGQEVILRCVPISNHLYFYWYRQILGQKVEFLVSFYNNEISEKSEIFDDQFSVERPDGSNFTLKIRSTKLEDSAMYFCASANTGELFFGEGSRLTVL.

The CDR3 reads CASSGGPGGDIQYF. CDR3 nucleotides: TGTGCCAGCAGTGGGGGACCCGGAGGTGACATTCAGTACTTC. This chain joins TRBV6-1 and TRBJ2-4, with D perhaps being TRBD1 or TRBD2 (5 bases each). Germline V gives CDR1 MNHNS, CDR2 SASEGT. The CDR3 runs 14 residues. Deletions cut 4 bases from V and 8 bases from J, with 15 bases between.

The genes are TRBV5-1 and TRBJ1-3; D is unclear. V lost 4 bases and J lost 3, with 11 bases in between. The CDR3 length is 14 residues. Germline lookup yields CDR1 SGHRS and CDR2 YFSETQ. The CDR3 here is CASSPHRNGNTIYF. In DNA form, the CDR3 reads TGCGCCAGCAGCCCCCATCGGAATGGAAACACCATATATTTT.

This rearrangement joins TRBV5-4 to TRBJ1-1; 8 nucleotides line up with TRBD1. V gave up 4 bases and J gave up 2 bases; unmatched junction bases: 10. The CDR3 totals 16 residues. Germline loops: CDR1 SGHNT, CDR2 YYREEE (reference sequence). The DNA for the CDR3 is TGTGCCAGCAGCCGGACAGGGAACCTGGTTAACACTGAAGCTTTCTTT. This sequence encodes CASSRTGNLVNTEAFF. Combining the CDR3 with reference TRBV5-4 and TRBJ1-1 gives the whole variable domain ETGVTQSPTHLIKTRGQQVTLRCSSQSGHNTVSWYQQALGQGPQFIFQYYREEENGRGNFPPRFSGLQFPNYSSELNVNALELDDSALYLCASSRTGNLVNTEAFFGQGTRLTVV.

V is TRBV7-3 and J is TRBJ2-1; either TRBD1 or TRBD2 may supply D (6 bases each). Germline loops: CDR1 SGHTA, CDR2 FQGTGA. Trimming removed 5 bases from V and 12 bases from J, with 17 bases in between. The CDR3 is 13 residues long. CDR3 residues: CASSQSLGGGQFF. The DNA of the CDR3 is TGTGCCAGCAGCCAGAGCCTGGGGGGCGGGCAGTTCTTC. Combining the CDR3 with reference TRBV7-3 and TRBJ2-1 gives the whole variable domain GAGVSQTPSNKVTEKGKYVELRCDPISGHTALYWYRQSLGQGPEFLIYFQGTGAADDSGLPNDRFFAVRPEGSVSTLKIQRTERGDSAVYLCASSQSLGGGQFFGPGTRLTVL.

The chain combines TRBV6-6 with TRBJ2-2; D might be TRBD2 (6 bases). This CDR3 comprises 15 residues. Deletions cut 7 bases from V and 3 bases from J, with 15 bases between. CDR1 is MNHNY, CDR2 SVGAGI, per germline (reference sequence). The CDR3 loop is CASIRRASDTGELFF. The DNA for the CDR3 is TGTGCCAGCATCCGACGGGCTAGCGACACCGGGGAGCTGTTTTTT.

The rearrangement uses TRBV10-3 and TRBJ2-7; 8 bases are shared with TRBD1. Germline values: CDR1 ENHRY, CDR2 SYGVKD. V lost 4 bases to trimming and J lost 2 bases; unmatched junction nucleotides: 7. The CDR3 covers 15 residues. The CDR3 DNA is TGTGCCATCAGTGGGCGGGACAGGAGTACCTACGAGCAGTACTTC. It encodes CAISGRDRSTYEQYF.

The genes are TRBV2 and TRBJ1-1; possible D gene TRBD1, 5 bases. Trimming cost V 7 bases and J 1 base, with 16 bases left between them. Germline values: CDR1 SNHLY, CDR2 FYNNEI. CDR3 length: 15 residues. The CDR3 DNA reads TGTGCCAGCACCCGACGGGGGGGACGGAACACTGAAGCTTTCTTT. Residues: CASTRRGGRNTEAFF.

This rearrangement joins TRBV7-2 to TRBJ2-7; D remains ambiguous. Trimming stripped 1 base from V and 6 bases from J, with 10 bases between. This CDR3 comprises 13 residues. Germline CDR1 is SGHTA and CDR2 is FQGNSA. CDR3: CASSLGTGPEQYF. The CDR3 nucleotides are TGTGCCAGCAGCTTAGGTACCGGTCCCGAGCAGTACTTC.

The V and J genes are TRBV5-8 and TRBJ1-4; no clear D. V was cut by 2 bases and J by 8 bases, with 16 bases left in between. The germline V gene encodes CDR1 SGHTS and CDR2 YDEGEE. The CDR3 totals 15 residues. This CDR3 is CASSLVEIGVEKLFF. The CDR3 DNA follows: TGTGCCAGCAGCTTAGTCGAGATTGGAGTGGAAAAACTGTTTTTT. The full variable domain, rest sourced from reference TRBV5-8 and TRBJ1-4, is EAGVTQSPTHLIKTRGQQATLRCSPISGHTSVYWYQQALGLGLQFLLWYDEGEERNRGNFPPRFSGRQFPNYSSELNVNALELEDSALYLCASSLVEIGVEKLFFGSGTQLSVL.

The rearrangement links TRBV2 to TRBJ2-7; D is possibly TRBD2 (6 bases). The CDR3 consists of 13 residues. V was shortened by 8 bases and J by 6 bases, with 17 bases between the two germline ends. Germline values: CDR1 SNHLY, CDR2 FYNNEI. CDR3 DNA sequence: TGTGCCAGCTGTCTTCTGGCGGGAAGCGAGCAGTACTTC. It specifies CASCLLAGSEQYF.

The gene calls are TRBV5-1 and TRBJ2-1; the D gene could be TRBD1 or TRBD2 (5 bases each). Trimming shortened V by 4 bases and J by 2 bases, and 13 bases separated the two germline ends. Germline V lookup: CDR1 SGHRS, CDR2 YFSETQ. This CDR3 contains 15 residues. CDR3 in DNA: TGCGCCAGCAGCCCGGCTCTGGGGGCCTACAATGAGCAGTTCTTC. This translates into CASSPALGAYNEQFF. The full variable domain, its missing parts supplied by reference TRBV5-1 and TRBJ2-1, is KAGVTQTPRYLIKTRGQQVTLSCSPISGHRSVSWYQQTPGQGLQFLFEYFSETQRNKGNFPGRFSGRQFSNSRSEMNVSTLELGDSALYLCASSPALGAYNEQFFGPGTRLTVL.